The rows below give T cell receptor beta chains drawn from one sample of a study of blood T cell repertoires in COVID-19. Some clones are missing from TCRdb's copy, which holds only in-frame ones; the method was immunoSEQ multiplex PCR. The repertoire includes over 200,000 clones, about 84% of them detected once, and around 2% sits in the top ten. Sequenced input: PBMCs or T cells enriched from blood (not recorded which). The source of these receptors is a man between 60 and 75 years old who had recovered from COVID-19. CDR3s include the opening cysteine and the closing phenylalanine or tryptophan. D genes are given only for firm matches. Not all rows give a size; the values are once, few, many and, for expanded clones, a class.

>-|-|TRBV7-3|TRBJ1-1
CASSPFGSDQREAFF
TGTGCCAGCAGCCCGTTCGGGTCCGACCAGAGGGAAGCTTTCTTT
>-|TRBD2|TRBV27|TRBJ2-7
CASSLTRTSGVYEQYF
TGTGCCAGCAGTCTCACACGGACTAGCGGGGTCTACGAGCAGTACTTC
>-|-|TRBV19|TRBJ1-5
CASSGVAGVGQPQHF
TGTGCCAGTAGTGGGGTGGCAGGGGTGGGTCAGCCCCAGCATTTT
>-|-|TRBV19|TRBJ2-1
CASSIMAWPYNEQFF
TGTGCCAGTAGTATAATGGCATGGCCCTACAATGAGCAGTTCTTC
>few|-|TRBV11-3|TRBJ1-4
CASSLSRGGLATNEKLFF
TGTGCCAGCAGCTTATCCCGGGGAGGGCTCGCAACTAATGAAAAACTGTTTTTT
>few|TRBD1|TRBV2|TRBJ1-1
CASSEGIGGQGASTEAFF
TGTGCCAGCAGTGAAGGGATAGGAGGACAGGGGGCGTCCACTGAAGCTTTCTTT
>-|-|TRBV4-3|TRBJ2-7
CASSQDRGFYEQYF
TGCGCCAGCAGCCAAGATAGGGGGTTCTACGAGCAGTACTTC
>-|TRBD1|TRBV3-1/TRBV3-2|TRBJ1-6
CASSQDSTGRFSPLHF
TGTGCCAGCAGCCAAGACTCGACAGGGAGGTTTTCACCCCTCCACTTT
>-|-|TRBV18|TRBJ2-3
CASSIVAEADTQYF
TGTGCCAGCTCCATAGTAGCGGAGGCAGATACGCAGTATTTT
>-|-|TRBV7-2|TRBJ1-5
CASSPESNQPQHF
TGTGCCAGCAGCCCCGAGAGCAATCAGCCCCAGCATTTT
>-|-|TRBV30|TRBJ1-2
CAWSLAGMGYTF
TGTGCCTGGAGCTTGGCAGGGATGGGCTACACCTTC
>-|-|TRBV18|TRBJ1-5
CASSQKPTGRLGNQPQHF
TGTGCCAGCTCTCAAAAGCCGACAGGCCGCTTAGGCAATCAGCCCCAGCATTTT
>once|TRBD2|TRBV20-1|TRBJ2-3
CSASLAGADTQYF
TGCAGTGCTAGTCTAGCGGGGGCAGATACGCAGTATTTT
>-|TRBD1|TRBV11-2|TRBJ2-1
CASSLGQGGRHEQFF
TGTGCCAGCAGCTTGGGACAGGGCGGGCGGCATGAGCAGTTCTTC
>-|-|TRBV24-1|TRBJ1-1
CATSDPKTGLSEAFF
TGTGCCACCAGTGACCCGAAGACAGGCTTATCTGAAGCTTTCTTT
>-|-|TRBV11-3|TRBJ1-6
CASSLVPAGIGSPLHF
TGTGCCAGCAGCTTAGTCCCGGCAGGGATAGGTTCACCCCTCCACTTT
>-|-|TRBV7-9|TRBJ2-1
CASRLAPGGVNEQFF
TGTGCCAGCAGGTTAGCCCCCGGGGGTGTGAATGAGCAGTTCTTC
>-|TRBD1|TRBV25-1|TRBJ1-4
CASSDTGTATNEKLFF
TGTGCCAGCAGTGACACCGGGACAGCAACTAATGAAAAACTGTTTTTT
>-|-|TRBV30|TRBJ2-7
CAWSVGGDSYEQYF
TGTGCCTGGAGTGTAGGAGGTGATTCCTACGAGCAGTACTTC
>-|TRBD1|TRBV5-6|TRBJ2-3
CASSLSAGGDTQYF
TGTGCCAGCAGCTTGTCTGCAGGGGGAGATACGCAGTATTTT
>-|TRBD1|TRBV9|TRBJ2-3
CASSGQGGDTQYF
TGTGCCAGCAGCGGACAGGGGGGAGATACGCAGTATTTT
>-|-|TRBV24-1|TRBJ1-4
CATSDPDEKLFF
TGTGCCACCAGTGATCCGGATGAAAAACTGTTTTTT
>-|-|TRBV4-2|TRBJ1-5
CASSQEGQNSNQPQHF
TGTGCCAGCAGCCAAGAGGGGCAAAATAGCAATCAGCCCCAGCATTTT
>medium-sized|-|TRBV6-5|TRBJ2-7
CASSSGRMNSYEQYF
TGTGCCAGCAGTTCAGGGAGGATGAACTCCTACGAGCAGTACTTC
>-|TRBD1|TRBV11-2|TRBJ2-7
CASSLAAGGFYEQYF
TGTGCCAGCAGCCTGGCGGCAGGGGGATTCTACGAGCAGTACTTC
>-|-|TRBV24-1|TRBJ2-7
CATSGRGHRVRYEQYF
TGTGCCACCAGTGGTAGGGGACACAGGGTAAGATACGAGCAGTACTTC
>-|-|TRBV11-2|TRBJ1-1
CASSLAVQLGNTEAFF
TGTGCCAGCAGCTTAGCGGTCCAACTTGGGAACACTGAAGCTTTCTTT
>-|-|TRBV19|TRBJ1-4
CASRPTADTATNEKLFF
TGTGCCAGTCGGCCAACCGCTGACACCGCAACTAATGAAAAACTGTTTTTT
>few|TRBD1|TRBV9|TRBJ1-5
CASSNQGDLNQPQHF
TGTGCCAGCAGCAACCAGGGGGACCTCAATCAGCCCCAGCATTTT
>-|TRBD1|TRBV4-3|TRBJ1-2
CASSQGTGEYGYTF
TGCGCCAGCAGCCAGGGGACAGGGGAATATGGCTACACCTTC
>-|-|TRBV29-1|TRBJ2-1
CSVEDPLRVGEQFF
TGCAGCGTTGAAGATCCTCTCAGGGTCGGTGAGCAGTTCTTC
>few|-|TRBV6-5|TRBJ2-2
CASSKQNTGELFF
TGTGCCAGTTCGAAACAGAACACCGGGGAGCTGTTTTTT
>-|TRBD1|TRBV6-2/TRBV6-3|TRBJ2-5
CASSPQGSGQETQYF
TGTGCCAGCAGTCCACAGGGGTCGGGCCAAGAGACCCAGTACTTC
>-|TRBD2|TRBV5-6|TRBJ2-7
CGSGRGAYEQYF
TGTGGATCAGGGCGGGGGGCCTACGAGCAGTACTTC
>-|-|TRBV10-2|TRBJ1-5
CASSKTGGNQPQHF
TGCGCCAGCAGTAAGACAGGAGGCAATCAGCCCCAGCATTTT
>-|TRBD1|TRBV4-1|TRBJ2-1
CASSQPTGPYNEQFF
TGCGCCAGCAGCCAACCGACAGGGCCCTACAATGAGCAGTTCTTC